Presented here are 13 T cell receptor beta chains from one specimen sequenced in a study of siplizumab effects on memory and regulatory T cells. TCRdb's table, derived via immunoSEQ multiplex PCR, lists solely in-frame clones and lacks some. The table includes more than 95,000 clones, approximately 94% detected once. Sequenced: CD4+ T cells sorted from blood. The origin of the receptors is a human donor in good health.

The chain combines TRBV4-1 with TRBJ1-6; 8 bases fit TRBD1. Germline lookup yields CDR1 MGHRA and CDR2 YSYEKL. V shed 0 bases and J 9 bases; nucleotides not matched to a gene: 7. The CDR3 sequence is 16 residues long. The CDR3 nucleotides read TGCGCCAGCAGCCAAGAGTCCGGACAGGGAGGTTCACCCCTCCACTTT. Its translation is CASSQESGQGGSPLHF.

This sequence joins TRBV5-1 and TRBJ1-3, with no clear D. The V end was cut by 0 bases, the J end by 8 bases, with 9 bases between. The CDR3 covers 13 residues. Germline-derived CDR1 and CDR2 are SGHRS and YFSETQ. The CDR3: CASSLEPGHTIYF. In DNA, the CDR3 is TGCGCCAGCAGCTTGGAACCTGGCCACACCATATATTTT.

V and J are TRBV7-6 and TRBJ1-2, with D perhaps TRBD1 (5 bases). CDR3 length: 12 residues. Between the trimmed V and J ends, which lost 5 bases and 4 bases, there was a span of 8 bases. The V gene's germline CDR1 is SGHVS and CDR2 FNYEAQ. The chain's CDR3 is CASSGDGYGYTF. The CDR3 DNA follows: TGTGCCAGCAGCGGGGACGGCTATGGCTACACCTTC.

The V and J genes are TRBV5-1 and TRBJ2-2; TRBD1 might be the D (5 bases). Trimming pared 4 bases from V and 5 bases from J, leaving 15 bases between. Germline V gene sequence: CDR1 SGHRS, CDR2 YFSETQ. The CDR3 runs 15 residues. DNA for the CDR3: TGCGCCAGCAGCCTCCACAGGAGTGGTACCGGGGAGCTGTTTTTT. This codes for CASSLHRSGTGELFF.

The chain is built from TRBV7-2 and TRBJ2-7, with D uncertain. V gave up 5 bases and J gave up 4 bases, with 6 bases separating them. Per the germline V gene, CDR1 is SGHTA and CDR2 is FQGNSA. This CDR3 contains 11 residues. CDR3 nucleotides: TGTGCCAGCAGCACATATTACGAGCAGTACTTC. Its protein product is CASSTYYEQYF.

V is TRBV4-1 and J is TRBJ2-5; 8 nucleotides agree with TRBD1. The CDR3 is 16 residues long. The trim removed 4 bases at V and 4 bases at J, leaving 11 bases unmatched. The germline V gene has CDR1 MGHRA and CDR2 YSYEKL. This chain's CDR3 is CASSRLGTGTPETQYF. DNA for the CDR3: TGCGCCAGCAGCCGCCTAGGGACAGGTACCCCAGAGACCCAGTACTTC.

V usage is TRBV4-2 and J usage is TRBJ1-5, with 7 nucleotides matching TRBD1. CDR3 length equals 16 residues. V gave up 0 bases and J gave up 5 bases; unmatched junction bases: 7. Per germline, CDR1 LGHNA and CDR2 YNFKEQ. CDR3 nucleotide sequence: TGTGCCAGCAGCCAAGATCAGCAGGGGGAATATCAGCCCCAGCATTTT. It translates to CASSQDQQGEYQPQHF.

This chain uses TRBV7-8 with TRBJ2-5; D might be TRBD1 (5 bases). The CDR3 runs 12 residues. Trimming stripped 5 bases from V and 4 bases from J, with 8 bases between. CDR1 SGHVS and CDR2 FQNEAQ come from the germline V gene. Here the CDR3 DNA reads TGTGCCAGCAGCCTAGGGGCAGAGACCCAGTACTTC. Amino acids: CASSLGAETQYF.

This chain connects TRBV6-1 to TRBJ1-4; maybe TRBD1 (5 bases). This CDR3 has 16 residues. The V gene lost 3 bases and the J gene lost 0 bases, with 11 bases spanning the gap. Germline CDR1 MNHNS, CDR2 SASEGT. DNA of the CDR3: TGTGCCAGCAGTGAGGGGGGGACGACAACTAATGAAAAACTGTTTTTT. This sequence encodes CASSEGGTTTNEKLFF.

This CDR3 is CASSPRGLVSGANVLTF. In nucleotides, the CDR3 is TGTGCCAGCAGTCCACGGGGGTTGGTCTCTGGGGCCAACGTCCTGACTTTC. The chain is built from TRBV5-8 and TRBJ2-6; D is perhaps TRBD2 (6 bases). This CDR3 comprises 17 residues. V was clipped by 5 bases and J by 0 bases, with 15 bases between them. Germline V gene sequence: CDR1 SGHTS, CDR2 YDEGEE.

A note on this clone: Other nucleotide sequences in the sample specify the same CDR3. The chain recombines TRBV5-1 with TRBJ2-2, with D perhaps TRBD1 (5 bases). The CDR3 has 14 amino acids. Germline-derived CDR1 and CDR2 are SGHRS and YFSETQ. The V end lost 5 bases, the J end lost 0 bases, and 8 bases lay between the germline ends. This CDR3 reads CASSLGANTGELFF. The DNA of the CDR3 is TGCGCCAGCAGTTTAGGGGCGAACACCGGGGAGCTGTTTTTT.

The rearrangement uses TRBV12-5 and TRBJ2-1, with D unclear. Trimming pared 7 bases from V and 7 bases from J, leaving 11 bases between. Germline V lookup: CDR1 LGHNT, CDR2 FRNRAP. The CDR3 runs 12 residues. The DNA for the CDR3 is TGTGCTAGTGCCCCGGTAGGGAATGAGCAGTTCTTC. Its protein product is CASAPVGNEQFF.

The rearrangement uses TRBV10-3 and TRBJ2-1, with a weak D call TRBD2 (5 bases). Germline V gives CDR1 ENHRY, CDR2 SYGVKD. The CDR3 is 14 residues long. Trimming shortened V by 4 bases and J by 2 bases, and 9 bases separated the two germline ends. The CDR3, as DNA: TGTGCCATCAGTGGAGCGGAGACCTACAATGAGCAGTTCTTC. Protein: CAISGAETYNEQFF.